Described below is a single T cell receptor beta chain sequence and its context. This sample is drawn from a study of molecular identifiers for immune sequencing clone quantification. TCRdb analysed the PCR reads with MiXCR anew, one entry per CDR3 protein. The table records just under 650,000 distinct CDR3 sequences, 15% to 20% of them present only once. CDR1 and CDR2 (germline): MDHEN, SYDVKM. The CDR3 runs to 16 residues. J gave up 8 bases and V 5 bases, and 15 bases lay outside the gene matches. The sequence came from a human donor in good health. Some libraries in this study had Jurkat cell RNA spiked in. The J gene is TRBJ2-7, the V gene TRBV28, with 10 nucleotides matching TRBD1. Sequencing was done on a sample of naive CD8+ T cells from blood, with Jurkat cell RNA spiked in. Described subset: FACS-sorted CD8+CD4-CCR7+CD45RA+ naive T cells. Here the CDR3 DNA reads TGTGCCAGCAGTAAACCACTGGGACAGGGGAATGAGCAGCAGTACTTC. It encodes CASSKPLGQGNEQQYF.